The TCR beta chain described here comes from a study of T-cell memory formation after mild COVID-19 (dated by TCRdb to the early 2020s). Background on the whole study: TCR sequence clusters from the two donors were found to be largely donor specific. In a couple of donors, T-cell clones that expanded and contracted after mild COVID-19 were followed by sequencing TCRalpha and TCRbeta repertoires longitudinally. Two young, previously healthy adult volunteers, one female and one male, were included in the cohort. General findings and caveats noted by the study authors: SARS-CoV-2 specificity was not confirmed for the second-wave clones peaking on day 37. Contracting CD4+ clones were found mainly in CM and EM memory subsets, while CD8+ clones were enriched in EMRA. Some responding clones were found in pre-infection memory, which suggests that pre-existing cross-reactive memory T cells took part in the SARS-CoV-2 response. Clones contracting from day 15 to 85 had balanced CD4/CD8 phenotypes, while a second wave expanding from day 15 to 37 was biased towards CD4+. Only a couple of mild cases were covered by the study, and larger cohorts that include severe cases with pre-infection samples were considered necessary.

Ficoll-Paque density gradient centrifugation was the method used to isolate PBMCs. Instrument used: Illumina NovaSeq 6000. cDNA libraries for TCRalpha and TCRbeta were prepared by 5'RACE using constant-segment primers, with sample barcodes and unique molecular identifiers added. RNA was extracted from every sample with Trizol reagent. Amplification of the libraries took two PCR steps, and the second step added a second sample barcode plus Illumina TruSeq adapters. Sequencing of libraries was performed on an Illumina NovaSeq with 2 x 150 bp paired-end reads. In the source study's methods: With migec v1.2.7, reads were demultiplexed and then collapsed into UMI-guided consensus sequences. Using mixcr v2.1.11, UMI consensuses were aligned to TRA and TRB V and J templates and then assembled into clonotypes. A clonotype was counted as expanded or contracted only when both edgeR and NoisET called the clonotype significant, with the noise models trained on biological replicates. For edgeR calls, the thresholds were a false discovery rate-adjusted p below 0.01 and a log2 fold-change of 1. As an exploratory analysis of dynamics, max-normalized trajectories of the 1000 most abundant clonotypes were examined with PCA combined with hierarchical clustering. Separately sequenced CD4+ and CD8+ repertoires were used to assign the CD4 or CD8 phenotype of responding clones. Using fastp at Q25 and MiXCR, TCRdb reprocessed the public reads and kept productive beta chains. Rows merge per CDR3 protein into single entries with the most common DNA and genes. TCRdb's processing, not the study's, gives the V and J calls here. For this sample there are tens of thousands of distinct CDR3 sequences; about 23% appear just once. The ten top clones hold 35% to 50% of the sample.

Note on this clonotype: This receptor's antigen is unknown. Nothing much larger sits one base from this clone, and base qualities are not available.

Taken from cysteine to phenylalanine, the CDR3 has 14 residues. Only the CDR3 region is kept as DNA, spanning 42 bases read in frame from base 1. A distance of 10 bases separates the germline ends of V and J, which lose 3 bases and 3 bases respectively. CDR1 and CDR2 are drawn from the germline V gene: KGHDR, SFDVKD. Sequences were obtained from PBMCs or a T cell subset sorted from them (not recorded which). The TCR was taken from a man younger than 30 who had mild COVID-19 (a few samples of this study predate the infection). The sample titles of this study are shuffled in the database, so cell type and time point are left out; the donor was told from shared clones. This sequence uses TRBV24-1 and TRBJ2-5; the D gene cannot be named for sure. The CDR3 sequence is CATSDLREKETQYF. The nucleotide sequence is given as TGTGCCACCAGTGATCTTCGAGAGAAAGAGACCCAGTACTTC.